The 8 T cell receptor beta chains reported below all come from one sample, sequenced in a study of metastatic and nonmetastatic thyroid tumors. Before thyroid surgery, none of the patients had received any treatment. TCRdb reprocessed the PCR reads using MiXCR. Here the sample spans about 14,000 clones, roughly a fifth being singletons. Sample: blood. These receptors all come from a female donor with papillary thyroid cancer or a benign thyroid nodule (not recorded which). Some clones in this sample may be carry-over from other donors' samples.

Of note for this clone: Relative to the germline gene, one junction end is altered; a read error may explain this. The chain employs TRBV28 and TRBJ1-2; unclear D gene. Germline lookup yields CDR1 MDHEN and CDR2 SYDVKM. CDR3 length: 12 residues. The CDR3 sequence is CASILSDYVYTF. DNA for the CDR3: TGTGCCAGCATTTTATCCGACTATGTCTACACCTTC.

In its sample, this clone was seen many times. V and J are TRBV18 and TRBJ2-3, with D perhaps TRBD1 (6 bases). Trimming stripped 0 bases from V and 6 bases from J, with 7 bases between. Germline V gene data show CDR1 as KGHSH and CDR2 as LQKENI. The CDR3 loop spans 13 amino acids. CDR3: CASSPPRGDTQYF. The CDR3 bases are TGTGCCAGCTCACCACCGAGGGGGGATACGCAGTATTTT.

This clone came up a few times. This rearrangement joins TRBV28 to TRBJ1-5; the D is unclear. The length of the CDR3 is 15 residues. Germline lookup yields CDR1 MDHEN and CDR2 SYDVKM. Trimming shortened V by 2 bases and J by 4 bases, and 12 bases separated the two germline ends. The CDR3: CASSLQAYRNQPQHF. Written as DNA, the CDR3 is TGTGCCAGCAGTTTACAAGCTTATAGAAATCAGCCCCAGCATTTT.

The sample holds many counts of this clone. V and J are TRBV6-2 or TRBV6-3 and TRBJ2-3, with 7 bases identical to TRBD1. CDR3 length equals 13 residues. Unmatched junction bases numbered 5, after V lost 5 bases and J lost 6 bases. Looked up from germline, CDR1 is MNHEY and CDR2 is SVGEGT. The CDR3: CASSQPGQDTQYF. CDR3 nucleotides: TGTGCCAGCAGTCAGCCGGGACAGGATACGCAGTATTTT.

A remark on this clone: The junction departs from germline at one end; a sequencing error may be responsible. The chain couples TRBV7-8 to TRBJ2-7, with 13 nucleotides matching TRBD2. In germline, CDR1 is SGHVS, CDR2 FQNEAQ. The CDR3 consists of 17 residues. CDR3 in amino acids: CTSSLATSGRALLEQYF. The CDR3 region has the DNA TGTACCAGCAGCTTAGCAACTAGCGGGAGGGCCTTGCTCGAGCAGTACTTC.

Many counts were recorded for this clone. The chain combines TRBV2 with TRBJ1-4; possible D gene TRBD1, 5 bases. V lost 6 bases and J lost 0, with 11 bases in between. CDR3 length: 15 amino acids. The germline CDR1 and CDR2 sequences are SNHLY and FYNNEI. CDR3 DNA sequence: TGTGCCAGCAGACCAGACAGTGCAACTAATGAAAAACTGTTTTTT. Protein sequence: CASRPDSATNEKLFF.

This clone was counted many times. This chain joins TRBV10-3 and TRBJ2-1, with D perhaps given as TRBD1 or TRBD2 (6 bases each). The CDR3 totals 11 residues. Germline lookup yields CDR1 ENHRY and CDR2 SYGVKD. V lost 4 bases to trimming and J lost 10 bases, with 8 bases between them. Here the CDR3 DNA reads TGTGCCATCAGTGTGGGGGGCGAGCAGTTCTTC. Encoded protein: CAISVGGEQFF.

This clone was seen more than once but under ten times. A single base separates this from a much larger clone, so it may be a read error. The chain recombines TRBV20-1 with TRBJ2-4; TRBD1 matches at 8 bases. Per germline, CDR1 DFQATT and CDR2 SNEGSKA (reference sequence). The CDR3 consists of 15 residues. CDR3 loop: CSAEGQGVARNIQYF. DNA for the CDR3: TGCAGTGCGGAAGGACAGGGAGTAGCCAGAAACATTCAGTACTTC.